The clone carrying this T cell receptor (beta chain) was counted at least ten times. The antigen remains undetermined. This entry belongs to a study of post-analysis software for immune sequencing data. Study-wide results and limits: Samples prepared in the same batch strongly co-clustered by F measure. Patients used five TRBV segments, including TRBV5-6, TRBV5-1 and TRBV20-1, more often than controls.

Every TCR beta cDNA library bore unique molecular identifiers. Between roughly 1 and 10 million T cells gave rise to 500,000 to 600,000 cDNA molecules. TCRdb re-called the PCR reads through MiXCR, storing one row per CDR3 protein. The repertoire holds 150,000 to 200,000 distinct CDR3 sequences, with about 30% as singletons. Germline lookup yields CDR1 DFQATT and CDR2 SNEGSKA (reference sequence). The CDR3 is 14 amino acids. V gave up 5 bases and J gave up 0 bases, with 14 bases separating them. The chain couples TRBV20-1 to TRBJ2-7, with D perhaps matching TRBD2 (6 bases). Material for sequencing was blood. This TCR was sampled from a girl aged 5 to 17 with multiple sclerosis. DNA for the CDR3: TGCAGTGCTCATAAAGCGGGTAGCTCCTACGAGCAGTACTTC. Its protein is CSAHKAGSSYEQYF.